This T cell receptor (beta chain) was sequenced during a study of CD8+CD57+ T cells in acquired aplastic anemia. As for the study in general: CD4+ cells from healthy donors averaged around 9.9 million reads.

The germline V gene has CDR1 MGHDK and CDR2 SYGVNS. The CDR3 contains 14 residues. The V end was cut by 3 bases, the J end by 9 bases, with 12 bases between. Investigators profiled TCR beta VDJ and CDR3 from genomic DNA template. MiXCR, run by TCRdb on the reads, gives a single entry per CDR3 protein. The table shows tens of thousands of distinct CDR3 sequences, with more than 75% occurring only once. This clonotype was seen a handful of times. This chain connects TRBV25-1 to TRBJ1-6, with D possibly being TRBD1 (5 bases). This clonotype originated in a human donor in good health, serving as a control. Sequencing was done on a sample of sorted CD4+, CD8+, or CD8+CD57+ T cells (not recorded which) from PBMCs. In DNA form, the CDR3 reads TGTGCCAGCAGTGATGTATTTAGGGGTTCACCCCTCCACTTT. Translating gives CASSDVFRGSPLHF.